This paragraph reports one TCR beta chain. Antigen: not known. Different DNA sequences within this sample yield the same CDR3. The CDR3 is 14 amino acids. The germline V and J ends were trimmed by 0 bases and 0 bases, with 6 bases remaining between them. Germline V lookup: CDR1 SGHRS, CDR2 YFSETQ. This specimen comes from a study of T cell responses to AZD1222 COVID-19 vaccine. Profiling relied on immunoSEQ multiplex PCR, and the TCRdb table lists in-frame clones only, not all of them. The profile shows just over 8,000 clones, more than 75% of them singletons. Study findings and constraints: Clonal diversity was possibly underestimated, and the donors were mostly white British, with more females. Reportedly, nearly half the spike-specific TCRs target unmutated variant regions.

The sequence derives from an adult who received the AZD1222 COVID-19 vaccine. The chain couples TRBV5-1 to TRBJ2-5; TRBD2 is a possible D gene (5 bases). Sequenced here: peripheral blood, sampled 28 days after the second AZD1222 dose. The CDR3 loop is CASSLGGDQETQYF. The CDR3 region has the DNA TGCGCCAGCAGCTTGGGGGGAGACCAAGAGACCCAGTACTTC.